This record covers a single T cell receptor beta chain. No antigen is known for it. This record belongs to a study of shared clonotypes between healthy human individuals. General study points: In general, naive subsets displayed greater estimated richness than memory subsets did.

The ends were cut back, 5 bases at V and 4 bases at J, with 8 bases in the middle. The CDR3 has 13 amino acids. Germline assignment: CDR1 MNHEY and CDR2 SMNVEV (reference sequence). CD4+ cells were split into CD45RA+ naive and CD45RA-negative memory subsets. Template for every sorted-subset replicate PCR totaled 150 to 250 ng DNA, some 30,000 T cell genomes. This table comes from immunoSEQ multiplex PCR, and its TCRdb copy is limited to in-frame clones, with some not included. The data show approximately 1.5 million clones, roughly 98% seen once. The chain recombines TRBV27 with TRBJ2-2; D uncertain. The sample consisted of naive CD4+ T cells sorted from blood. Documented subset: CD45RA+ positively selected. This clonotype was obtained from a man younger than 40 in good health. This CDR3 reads CASSQLGTGELFF. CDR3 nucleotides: TGTGCCAGCAGTCAACTTGGCACCGGGGAGCTGTTTTTT.